This T cell receptor (beta chain) was recovered during a study of spatial heterogeneity in lung cancer. MiXCR, run by TCRdb on the 5' RACE reads, gives a single entry per CDR3 protein. The sample shows approximately 92,000 distinct CDR3 sequences, approximately 12% of them seen only once. This CDR3 contains 14 residues. In germline, CDR1 is LGHNA, CDR2 YNFKEQ. Trimming removed 0 bases from V and 4 bases from J, with 6 bases in between. The time point was: sample taken at primary tumor resection. The input material, whole RNA from tumor, nontumor lung or frozen PBMC, was sequenced unsorted. The chain carries TRBV4-2 and TRBJ2-2; no definite D call. The receptor was derived from a male donor with early-stage non-small cell lung cancer. Sequences were derived from PBMCs, sampled at surgery. CDR3: CASSQDSGTGELFF. As DNA, the CDR3 is TGTGCCAGCAGCCAAGATAGTGGCACCGGGGAGCTGTTTTTT.